The 5 T cell receptor beta chains below come from one sample, sequenced in a study of T cells in tuberculosis. Thawed, overnight-rested PBMC were stained with GMM-loaded CD1B tetramer, viability dye and anti-CD3, then sorted. CD1B tetramers were loaded with Rhodococcus equi-derived C32 glucose monomycolate. Clones were sequenced by immunoSEQ multiplex PCR, and TCRdb holds only the in-frame ones, with some missing. The profile covers roughly 60,000 clones, with about four fifths appearing a single time and 9.5% to 15% taken by the ten largest. Sequencing used CD1b-GMM tetramer-negative cells sorted from PBMCs. Every receptor here comes from an adult woman with latent tuberculosis.

This chain uses TRBV25-1 with TRBJ2-5; 8 bases are shared with TRBD1. The V gene's germline CDR1 is MGHDK and CDR2 SYGVNS. This CDR3 has 17 residues. Trimming took 1 base from V and 2 from J; bases not matched to a gene: 9. The CDR3 loop reads CASSEFVGTGAQETQYF. CDR3 nucleotide sequence: TGTGCCAGCAGTGAATTTGTTGGGACAGGAGCTCAAGAGACCCAGTACTTC.

The chain employs TRBV14 and TRBJ1-2; possible D gene TRBD1, 5 bases. The V gene's germline CDR1 is SGHDN and CDR2 FVKESK. The CDR3 consists of 14 residues. Trimming took 4 bases from V and 5 from J, leaving 14 bases between them. CDR3 sequence: CASSPPGQRYGYTF. The CDR3 DNA sequence: TGTGCCAGCAGCCCGCCAGGGCAAAGATATGGCTACACCTTC.

V and J are TRBV5-1 and TRBJ1-3; perhaps TRBD1 as D (6 bases). V was trimmed by 4 bases and J by 1 base, leaving 9 bases between them. CDR1 SGHRS and CDR2 YFSETQ come from the germline V gene. The CDR3 has 14 amino acids. In nucleotides, the CDR3 is TGCGCCAGCAGCGTACAGGGATCTGGAAACACCATATATTTT. It encodes CASSVQGSGNTIYF.

The V gene is TRBV14, the J gene TRBJ1-3, with D tentatively TRBD1 (5 bases). Trimming pared 4 bases from V and 1 base from J, leaving 8 bases between. The germline gives CDR1 SGHDN, CDR2 FVKESK. The length of the CDR3 is 14 residues. The chain's CDR3 is CASSRRASGNTIYF. DNA of the CDR3: TGTGCCAGCAGCCGCAGGGCGTCTGGAAACACCATATATTTT. Looking up the rest from reference TRBV14 and TRBJ1-3 gives the full variable domain: EAGVTQFPSHSVIEKGQTVTLRCDPISGHDNLYWYRRVMGKEIKFLLHFVKESKQDESGMPNNRFLAERTGGTYSTLKVQPAELEDSGVYFCASSRRASGNTIYFGEGSWLTVV.

The V and J genes are TRBV19 and TRBJ1-1; 7 bases match TRBD1. Trimming at V came to 1 base and at J to 0 bases, leaving 2 bases not matched to a gene. The CDR3 has 15 amino acids. CDR1 and CDR2 (germline): LNHDA, SQIVND (reference sequence). CDR3 sequence (DNA): TGTGCCAGTAGTATAGCGGGACAGCTGAACACTGAAGCTTTCTTT. Translation: CASSIAGQLNTEAFF.